The 11 T cell receptor beta chains given below trace back to one sample, sequenced in a study of T cell changes during pregnancy in multiple sclerosis. The table came from immunoSEQ multiplex PCR; TCRdb's copy has only in-frame clones and leaves some out. Of some 70,000 clones in the sample, approximately 86% were seen once. This material consisted of peripheral blood, taken before pregnancy. These receptors were obtained from a female donor with multiple sclerosis, enrolled in a pregnancy study.

CDR3 DNA: TGCGCCAGCACCCCAGGGACTACGCCGTCGGAGCAGTTCTTC. Amino acids: CASTPGTTPSEQFF. The chain has TRBV10-1 and TRBJ2-1; 7 positions agree with TRBD2. This CDR3 is 14 amino acids long. V lost 7 bases and J lost 10; bases outside the gene matches: 13. Germline CDR1 reads WNHNN; CDR2 reads SYGVQD (reference sequence).

In DNA form, the CDR3 reads TGCGCCAGCAGCCCCGCGCCGAGGGCTTCGCTCGAGCAGTACTTC. Protein: CASSPAPRASLEQYF. The rearrangement uses TRBV5-1 and TRBJ2-7; TRBD2 is a possible D gene (5 bases). Germline CDR1 is SGHRS and CDR2 is YFSETQ. This CDR3 is built from 15 residues. V gave up 4 bases and J gave up 6 bases, with 20 bases separating them.

The rearrangement links TRBV7-2 to TRBJ1-4; TRBD1 agrees at 8 bases. Germline V lookup: CDR1 SGHTA, CDR2 FQGNSA. The CDR3 covers 14 residues. V shed 5 bases, J shed 7 bases, and the junction held 6 bases outside the gene matches. CDR3 amino acids: CASSPRTGPEKLFF. CDR3 DNA: TGTGCCAGCAGCCCGCGGACAGGGCCTGAAAAACTGTTTTTT.

The rearrangement uses TRBV2 and TRBJ2-7, with D perhaps TRBD1 (5 bases). V dropped 3 bases and J dropped 1 base, with 7 bases sitting between them. The germline CDR1 and CDR2 sequences are SNHLY and FYNNEI. This CDR3 has 13 amino acids. CDR3 loop: CASSDPGSYEQYF. In DNA form, the CDR3 reads TGTGCCAGCAGTGACCCAGGGTCCTACGAGCAGTACTTC.

This sequence joins TRBV6-1 and TRBJ2-3, with a tentative D call TRBD1 (5 bases). The CDR3 extends over 14 amino acids. Trimming took 8 bases from V and 4 from J, leaving 16 bases between them. From germline, CDR1 is MNHNS and CDR2 SASEGT. The CDR3 nucleotides are TGTGCCAGCCAAACAGGTATAAGCGCAGATACGCAGTATTTT. This codes for CASQTGISADTQYF.

V gene TRBV5-1 combines with J gene TRBJ1-2, with 7 bases fitting TRBD1. Germline loops: CDR1 SGHRS, CDR2 YFSETQ. The length of the CDR3 is 14 residues. Trimming at V came to 4 bases and at J to 8 bases, leaving 11 bases not matched to a gene. CDR3 loop: CASSGGTEGSGYTF. CDR3 nucleotides: TGCGCCAGCAGCGGCGGGACAGAGGGAAGCGGCTACACCTTC.

The chain uses TRBV27 and TRBJ1-2, with a tentative D call TRBD1 (6 bases). This CDR3 has 13 amino acids. Germline V gene data show CDR1 as MNHEY and CDR2 as SMNVEV (reference sequence). The germline V and J ends were trimmed by 6 bases and 7 bases, with 15 bases remaining between them. The CDR3 DNA reads as TGTGCCAGCAGGAAGAACAGGGAATTTGGCTACACCTTC. Protein: CASRKNREFGYTF.

This sequence joins TRBV19 and TRBJ1-1; possibly TRBD1 for D (6 bases). Trimming removed 3 bases from V and 0 bases from J, with 17 bases in between. CDR3 length: 17 residues. Germline-derived CDR1 and CDR2 are LNHDA and SQIVND (reference sequence). The DNA for the CDR3 is TGTGCCAGTAGTATCTTCGGCAGGGGATGGGTGAACACTGAAGCTTTCTTT. Its protein product is CASSIFGRGWVNTEAFF.

The chain is built from TRBV9 and TRBJ2-5; perhaps TRBD1 as D (6 bases). The V gene's germline CDR1 is SGDLS and CDR2 YYNGEE. The CDR3 is 19 amino acids. Trimming removed 0 bases at V and 2 bases at J, with 23 bases between. CDR3 sequence: CASSVGSKRTDFLQETQYF. CDR3 sequence (DNA): TGTGCCAGCAGCGTAGGCAGCAAGAGGACAGACTTTCTGCAAGAGACCCAGTACTTC.

This sequence joins TRBV4-1 and TRBJ1-1; possibly TRBD1 for D (5 bases). The germline V and J ends were trimmed by 3 bases and 4 bases, with 21 bases remaining between them. This CDR3 region has 17 residues. Per the germline V gene, CDR1 is MGHRA and CDR2 is YSYEKL. The DNA of the CDR3 is TGCGCCAGCAGCCACGCCCTCCGTGGCGGGGGAATCACTGAAGCTTTCTTT. Its translation: CASSHALRGGGITEAFF.

The chain has TRBV7-2 and TRBJ1-1; 8 nucleotides match TRBD1. Germline CDR1 SGHTA, CDR2 FQGNSA. J gave up 2 bases and V 5 bases, and 7 bases lay outside the gene matches. The CDR3 runs 15 residues. The CDR3: CASSQGQVFNTEAFF. As DNA, the CDR3 is TGTGCCAGCAGCCAGGGACAGGTCTTTAACACTGAAGCTTTCTTT.